This T cell receptor (beta chain) was observed in a study of blood T cell repertoires in COVID-19. Study background: In each case, the material was cDNA or gDNA derived from T cells, B-cell-depleted T cells, or PBMCs.

As originally analysed: Reference gene primer amplification yielded estimated nucleated cell counts. The table came from immunoSEQ multiplex PCR; TCRdb's copy has only in-frame clones and leaves some out. V and J calls and clone size are given by that table; D and trimming were obtained from the DNA. Of over 120,000 clones detected, roughly 89% appear once; the ten largest clones hold about 1.6%. The CDR3 is 12 amino acids. The germline V gene has CDR1 MGHDK and CDR2 SYGVNS. V was pared by 7 bases and J by 4 bases, with 10 bases between. V is TRBV25-1 and J is TRBJ1-2, with D unresolved. The sample was peripheral blood. This clonotype was obtained from a human donor in a cohort sampled during active COVID-19. The CDR3 region is CASMNGLYGYTF. The CDR3 DNA reads TGTGCCAGCATGAACGGACTCTATGGCTACACCTTC.